Included here is one T cell receptor (beta chain) sequence, with context. The antigen remains unidentified. CDR1 and CDR2 (germline): SNHLY, FYNNEI. The CDR3 runs 13 residues. Trimming left V 7 bases short and J 7 bases short, with 13 bases between. This record comes from a study of T cells in localized non-small cell lung cancer. Findings and limits, study-wide: Since sequencing was restricted to only one region of the tumor, intratumor heterogeneity remains a possibility. Uninvolved adjacent lung had the highest recorded T cell clonality, with tumor below it. Longer overall survival was linked to higher blood T cell density.

Here immunoSEQ multiplex PCR was the method, and the copy in TCRdb shows in-frame clones only, minus some. The repertoire holds about 78,000 clones, with roughly 81% as singletons. The sample was peripheral blood, taken before any cancer treatment. The source is a man aged 35-75 years with stage I lung adenocarcinoma. The J gene is TRBJ2-2, the V gene TRBV2; unclear D gene. The CDR3: CASINIGGGELFF. The CDR3 nucleotides read TGTGCCAGCATCAATATAGGTGGCGGGGAGCTGTTTTTT.